A single T cell receptor beta chain is shown here with its context. Authors' data handling: Using reference gene primer amplification, nucleated cell counts were estimated. Using immunoSEQ multiplex PCR, the repertoire was profiled, and TCRdb retains in-frame clones only, with some absent. The DNA was the basis for D and trimming; V, J and clone size are from that table. The table has just over 95,000 clones, just over 90% seen once; the top ten hold less than 2%. The data derive from a study of blood T cell repertoires in COVID-19. Whole-study context: There were acute and convalescent COVID-19 samples, and they came from the United States, Italy and Spain. Nucleic acid was either cDNA or gDNA, and it came from T cells, B-cell-depleted T cells, or PBMCs.

Trimming took off 3 bases at V and 2 bases at J, with 13 bases between the two ends. The germline CDR1 and CDR2 sequences are KGHSH and LQKENI. The CDR3 is 15 amino acids. This sequence was found in a man between 60 and 75 years old with acute or convalescent COVID-19. The chain carries TRBV18 and TRBJ1-1; the D is unclear. The sample consisted of peripheral blood. CDR3 amino acids: CASSPLEASNTEAFF. CDR3 nucleotides: TGTGCCAGCTCACCCTTAGAAGCCTCCAACACTGAAGCTTTCTTT.